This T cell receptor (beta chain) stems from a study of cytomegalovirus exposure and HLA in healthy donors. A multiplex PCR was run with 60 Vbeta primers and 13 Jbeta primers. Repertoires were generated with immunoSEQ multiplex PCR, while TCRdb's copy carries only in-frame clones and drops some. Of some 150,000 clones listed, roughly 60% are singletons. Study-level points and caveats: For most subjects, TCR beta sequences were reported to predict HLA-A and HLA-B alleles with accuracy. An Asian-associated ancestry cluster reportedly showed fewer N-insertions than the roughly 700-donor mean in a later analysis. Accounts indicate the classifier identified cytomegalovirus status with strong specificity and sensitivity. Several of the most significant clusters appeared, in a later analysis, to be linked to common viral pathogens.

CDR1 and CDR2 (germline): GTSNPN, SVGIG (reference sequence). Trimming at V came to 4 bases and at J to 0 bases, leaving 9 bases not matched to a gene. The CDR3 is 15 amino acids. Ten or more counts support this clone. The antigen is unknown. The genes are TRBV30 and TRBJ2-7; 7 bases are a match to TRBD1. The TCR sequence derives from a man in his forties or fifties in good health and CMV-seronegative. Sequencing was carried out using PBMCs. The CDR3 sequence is CAWTVGTDSSYEQYF. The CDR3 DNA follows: TGTGCCTGGACCGTAGGGACAGATAGCTCCTACGAGCAGTACTTC.